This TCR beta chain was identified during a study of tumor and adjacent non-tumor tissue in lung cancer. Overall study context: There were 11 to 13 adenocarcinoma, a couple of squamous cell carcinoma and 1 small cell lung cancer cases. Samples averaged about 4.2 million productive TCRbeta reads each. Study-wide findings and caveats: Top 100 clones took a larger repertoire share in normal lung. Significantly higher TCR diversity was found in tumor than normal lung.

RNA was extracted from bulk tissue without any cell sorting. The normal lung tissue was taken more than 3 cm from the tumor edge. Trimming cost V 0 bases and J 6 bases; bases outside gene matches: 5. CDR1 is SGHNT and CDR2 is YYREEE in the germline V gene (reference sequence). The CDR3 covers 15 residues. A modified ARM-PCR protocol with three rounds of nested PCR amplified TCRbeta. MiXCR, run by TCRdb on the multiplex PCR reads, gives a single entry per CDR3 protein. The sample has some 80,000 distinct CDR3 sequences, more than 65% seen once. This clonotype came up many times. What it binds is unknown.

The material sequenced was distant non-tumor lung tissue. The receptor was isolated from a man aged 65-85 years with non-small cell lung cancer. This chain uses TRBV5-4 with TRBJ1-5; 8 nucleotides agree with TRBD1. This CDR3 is CASSLGAGGRQPQHF. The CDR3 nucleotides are TGTGCCAGCAGCTTGGGGGCAGGGGGCCGTCAGCCCCAGCATTTT. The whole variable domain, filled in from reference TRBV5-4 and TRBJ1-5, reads ETGVTQSPTHLIKTRGQQVTLRCSSQSGHNTVSWYQQALGQGPQFIFQYYREEENGRGNFPPRFSGLQFPNYSSELNVNALELDDSALYLCASSLGAGGRQPQHFGDGTRLSIL.